The 20 T cell receptor beta chains below all came from one sample that was sequenced in a study of T cell responses to AZD1222 COVID-19 vaccine. The assay was immunoSEQ multiplex PCR, and TCRdb's table has in-frame clones only and misses some. The top ten clones hold around 1.9% of a sample with more than 100,000 clones, 75% to 95% of them seen once. The source material was peripheral blood, sampled 28 days after the second AZD1222 dose. The receptors come from an adult who received the AZD1222 COVID-19 vaccine.

The chain has TRBV7-9 and TRBJ2-3; tentative D call: TRBD2 (5 bases). This CDR3 has 14 amino acids. V dropped 4 bases and J dropped 2 bases, with 10 bases sitting between them. Germline V gene sequence: CDR1 SEHNR, CDR2 FQNEAQ (reference sequence). For the CDR3, the DNA is TGTGCCAGCAGCTCGGTAGCGACCACAGATACGCAGTATTTT. Translation: CASSSVATTDTQYF.

In this sample, this clone turned up once. This chain links TRBV18 with TRBJ1-5; 11 nucleotides line up with TRBD1. The CDR3 is 16 amino acids. V dropped 2 bases and J dropped 6; count of bases not matched to a gene: 6. Per the germline V gene, CDR1 is KGHSH and CDR2 is LQKENI. The CDR3 here is CASSPTGQGERQPQHF. The CDR3 nucleotides read TGTGCCAGCTCACCAACGGGACAGGGGGAGCGTCAGCCCCAGCATTTT.

The CDR3 here is CASSPTDSFKNEKLFF. The CDR3 coding sequence is TGTGCCAGCAGCCCTACCGACAGCTTTAAAAATGAAAAACTGTTTTTT. The chain joins TRBV6-2 or TRBV6-3 to TRBJ1-4, with D perhaps matching TRBD1 (5 bases). V lost 6 bases to trimming and J lost 5 bases, with 19 bases between them. The CDR3 is made up of 16 amino acids. CDR1 MNHEY and CDR2 SVGEGT come from the germline V gene.

The chain carries TRBV7-4 and TRBJ2-7, with TRBD2 matching 15 bases. The CDR3 has 18 residues. Unmatched junction bases numbered 14, after V lost 4 bases and J lost 7 bases. Germline V gene lookup returns CDR1 SGHVT and CDR2 SQSDAQ. The DNA of the CDR3 is TGTGCCAGCAGCTCCTTTCTTGGGACTAGCGGGAGGCCGAGGGAGCAGTACGTC. Its translation: CASSSFLGTSGRPREQYV.

V gene TRBV11-2 combines with J gene TRBJ2-3; tentative D call: TRBD2 (6 bases). Germline V gene lookup returns CDR1 SGHAT and CDR2 FQNNGV. This CDR3 is 15 amino acids long. With 3 bases removed from V and 0 bases from J, the gap between germline ends came to 10 bases. The CDR3 DNA follows: TGTGCCAGCAGCTTCGGGACTCCTAGCACAGATACGCAGTATTTT. Protein product: CASSFGTPSTDTQYF.

The rearrangement joins TRBV24-1 to TRBJ1-2; weak D call: TRBD1 (5 bases). Germline values: CDR1 KGHDR, CDR2 SFDVKD. V lost 5 bases, J lost 3 bases, and 12 bases lay in between. The CDR3 is 14 residues long. DNA of the CDR3: TGTGCCACCAGTGCTCCCGGGACGGACTATGGCTACACCTTC. This translates into CATSAPGTDYGYTF.

This clone was found once. The chain joins TRBV6-2 or TRBV6-3 to TRBJ2-7; D ambiguous. V was trimmed by 6 bases and J by 5 bases, leaving 14 bases between them. Germline V gene lookup returns CDR1 MNHEY and CDR2 SVGEGT. The CDR3 sequence is 13 residues long. The CDR3 DNA follows: TGTGCCAGCAGCATGCTTAGTAACCACGAGCAGTACGTC. It yields the protein CASSMLSNHEQYV.

The V gene is TRBV2, the J gene TRBJ1-6; the D is unclear. The length of the CDR3 is 15 residues. From germline, CDR1 is SNHLY and CDR2 FYNNEI. V lost 7 bases, J lost 8 bases, and 18 bases lay in between. This CDR3 is CASTPEVSSYSPLHF. In nucleotides, the CDR3 is TGTGCCAGCACCCCAGAGGTATCGAGTTATTCACCCCTCCACTTT.

CDR3 protein: CAWLRDSYTGELFF. CDR3 DNA: TGTGCCTGGCTCCGGGACAGTTACACCGGGGAGCTGTTTTTT. The V call is TRBV30, the J call TRBJ2-2; 7 bases map to TRBD1. The CDR3 length is 14 residues. V dropped 5 bases and J dropped 3; count of bases not matched to a gene: 6. Per the germline V gene, CDR1 is GTSNPN and CDR2 is SVGIG (reference sequence).

The chain combines TRBV12-3 or TRBV12-4 with TRBJ1-2; D gene unclear. The length of the CDR3 is 13 residues. Trimming removed 3 bases at V and 4 bases at J, with 9 bases between. The CDR3 here is CASSFRVGYGYTF. Here the CDR3 DNA reads TGTGCCAGCAGTTTTAGGGTGGGCTATGGCTACACCTTC.

The CDR3 bases are TGTGCCAGCAGTGAAGGGGGCCCCTCAAACACTGAAGCTTTCTTT. Translation: CASSEGGPSNTEAFF. This chain links TRBV2 with TRBJ1-1; D perhaps matches TRBD1 (5 bases). The CDR3 extends over 15 amino acids. Per germline, CDR1 SNHLY and CDR2 FYNNEI. V lost 1 base to trimming and J lost 2 bases, with 11 bases between them.

The chain carries TRBV19 and TRBJ2-3; D call uncertain. Looked up from germline, CDR1 is LNHDA and CDR2 is SQIVND (reference sequence). This CDR3 has 18 amino acids. V was shortened by 0 bases and J by 2 bases, with 18 bases between the two germline ends. CDR3 residues: CASSIDLKNPAFTDTQYF. The CDR3 coding sequence is TGTGCCAGTAGTATAGATCTAAAGAACCCGGCTTTCACAGATACGCAGTATTTT.

This clone was seen only a few times. The rearrangement links TRBV7-3 to TRBJ1-2; 7 bases are a match to TRBD1. Per germline, CDR1 SGHTA and CDR2 FQGTGA. The junction had 3 bases not matched to a gene; V was cut back by 5 bases and J by 3 bases. CDR3 size: 13 residues. CDR3 DNA sequence: TGTGCCAGCAGCCCCGGACAGGACTATGGCTACACCTTC. It specifies CASSPGQDYGYTF.

The CDR3, as DNA: TGTGCCAGTAGGTTACAGGGTGGACCTGAAGCTTTCTTT. This gives the protein CASRLQGGPEAFF. The chain links TRBV19 to TRBJ1-1, with a tentative D call TRBD1 (6 bases). The CDR3 loop spans 13 amino acids. The V end was cut by 6 bases, the J end by 6 bases, with 14 bases between. The germline V gene has CDR1 LNHDA and CDR2 SQIVND (reference sequence).

This chain connects TRBV19 to TRBJ1-5; D ambiguous. The CDR3 spans 16 residues. Trimming cost V 1 base and J 1 base, with 11 bases left between them. Germline loops: CDR1 LNHDA, CDR2 SQIVND (reference sequence). CDR3 nucleotides: TGTGCCAGTAGTATAGTTCCGGTGAAGAGCAATCAGCCCCAGCATTTT. Its protein product is CASSIVPVKSNQPQHF.

This rearrangement joins TRBV6-5 to TRBJ1-5; D is possibly TRBD1 (5 bases). This CDR3 has 14 residues. V lost 2 bases to trimming and J lost 4 bases, with 9 bases between them. Germline values: CDR1 MNHEY, CDR2 SVGAGI. The CDR3, as DNA: TGTGCCAGCAGTTACAGGGGCGGGAATCAGCCCCAGCATTTT. Translation gives CASSYRGGNQPQHF.

This chain joins TRBV2 and TRBJ1-6; D remains ambiguous. Trimming took off 8 bases at V and 11 bases at J, with 10 bases between the two ends. Looked up from germline, CDR1 is SNHLY and CDR2 is FYNNEI. This CDR3 region has 11 residues. CDR3 protein: CASERPAPLHF. The CDR3 DNA is TGTGCCAGCGAAAGACCGGCACCCCTCCACTTT.

V is TRBV11-2 and J is TRBJ2-3; possibly TRBD2 for D (6 bases). This CDR3 is built from 15 residues. Germline-derived CDR1 and CDR2 are SGHAT and FQNNGV. V was trimmed by 1 base and J by 4 bases, leaving 12 bases between them. The CDR3 DNA reads TGTGCCAGCAGCTTAGGGGGGACTGGGGCAGATACGCAGTATTTT. It translates to CASSLGGTGADTQYF. Complete variable domain (other parts from reference TRBV11-2 and TRBJ2-3): EAGVAQSPRYKIIEKRQSVAFWCNPISGHATLYWYQQILGQGPKLLIQFQNNGVVDDSQLPKDRFSAERLKGVDSTLKIQPAKLEDSAVYLCASSLGGTGADTQYFGPGTRLTVL.

The count of this clone is one. The gene calls are TRBV7-9 and TRBJ2-7; D gene ambiguous. The V end was cut by 1 base, the J end by 4 bases, with 8 bases between. CDR3 size: 13 residues. Germline lookup yields CDR1 SEHNR and CDR2 FQNEAQ (reference sequence). CDR3 in DNA: TGTGCCAGCAGCTTAGAGGGCTTATACGAGCAGTACTTC. Translation gives CASSLEGLYEQYF.

In this sample, this clone turned up once. The gene calls are TRBV11-2 and TRBJ2-3, with D hard to call. CDR3 length: 17 residues. With 0 bases removed from V and 0 bases from J, the gap between germline ends came to 13 bases. Germline V gives CDR1 SGHAT, CDR2 FQNNGV. CDR3 loop: CASSLDNALGSTDTQYF. The CDR3 coding sequence is TGTGCCAGCAGCTTAGATAACGCGCTTGGTAGCACAGATACGCAGTATTTT. Full variable domain (outside the CDR3, taken from reference TRBV11-2 and TRBJ2-3): EAGVAQSPRYKIIEKRQSVAFWCNPISGHATLYWYQQILGQGPKLLIQFQNNGVVDDSQLPKDRFSAERLKGVDSTLKIQPAKLEDSAVYLCASSLDNALGSTDTQYFGPGTRLTVL.